The 6 T cell receptor beta chains listed next were all sequenced from one sample in a study of OX40 agonist ivuxolimab in advanced cancers. Clones were read by immunoSEQ multiplex PCR, and TCRdb kept only the in-frame ones, dropping some. The table includes 50,000 to 60,000 clones, over 65% detected once. Sequences were derived from CD4+ or CD8+ T cells sorted from blood, sampled in a trial of the OX40 agonist ivuxolimab. Receptors were obtained from an adult with an advanced solid tumor such as melanoma, head and neck, liver or kidney cancer.

The chain links TRBV11-2 to TRBJ2-1; the match to TRBD1 covers 7 bases. The CDR3 loop spans 15 amino acids. Germline V gene data show CDR1 as SGHAT and CDR2 as FQNNGV. Trimming cost V 5 bases and J 7 bases; bases outside gene matches: 11. In nucleotides, the CDR3 is TGTGCCAGCAGCCCGGATTGGGACAGCAATAATGAGCAGTTCTTC. Amino acid sequence: CASSPDWDSNNEQFF.

The chain combines TRBV5-4 with TRBJ1-6; D may be TRBD1 (5 bases). This CDR3 spans 14 amino acids. Trimming took off 2 bases at V and 7 bases at J, with 10 bases between the two ends. Germline CDR1 reads SGHNT; CDR2 reads YYREEE (reference sequence). As DNA, the CDR3 is TGTGCCAGCAGCTTAGACAGAAAAAATTCACCCCTCCACTTT. Residues: CASSLDRKNSPLHF.

The rearrangement joins TRBV5-1 to TRBJ2-5, with 10 bases aligning to TRBD1. The V gene end was trimmed by 4 bases and the J gene end by 1 base; junction bases not matched to a gene: 4. Germline-derived CDR1 and CDR2 are SGHRS and YFSETQ. CDR3 length: 15 amino acids. The CDR3 DNA is TGCGCCAGCAGCCTGTGGACAGGGGGCCAAGAGACCCAGTACTTC. Translated: CASSLWTGGQETQYF.

In this sample, this clone turned up once. This chain links TRBV5-1 with TRBJ1-1; D remains unclear. CDR1 SGHRS and CDR2 YFSETQ come from the germline V gene. The V and J ends lost 6 bases and 5 bases respectively, with 20 bases between them. The CDR3 has 15 residues. CDR3 loop: CASTPNGVTGTEAFF. As DNA, the CDR3 is TGCGCCAGCACTCCCAACGGTGTAACGGGGACTGAAGCTTTCTTT.

The table lists this clone with a count of one. This chain connects TRBV6-6 to TRBJ2-7; no clear D. Trimming removed 7 bases from V and 4 bases from J, with 8 bases in between. The CDR3 consists of 11 residues. CDR1 and CDR2 from the germline V gene are MNHNY and SVGAGI (reference sequence). In DNA form, the CDR3 reads TGTGCCAGCACCACGAAATACGAGCAGTACTTC. Translating gives CASTTKYEQYF.

This chain uses TRBV7-2 with TRBJ2-7, with TRBD2 matching 7 bases. With V trimmed by 4 bases and J by 3 bases, 9 bases remained unmatched. Germline-derived CDR1 and CDR2 are SGHTA and FQGNSA. This CDR3 is built from 15 residues. In DNA form, the CDR3 reads TGTGCCAGCAGCTCGACCGCGGGAGTTGTCTACGAGCAGTACTTC. It encodes CASSSTAGVVYEQYF.